This is a list of T cell receptor beta chains from one sample in a study of blood T cells in healthy people across ages. TCRdb called the 5' RACE reads again in MiXCR, with one record for every CDR3 protein. This table holds around 1,100,000 distinct CDR3 sequences, around two fifths found once. The specimen sequenced was blood. These receptors were obtained from a man aged 18 to 30 in good health. Each CDR3 is given without its conserved first and last residue. Each record gives: V gene, clone size, J gene, CDR3 protein. Some rows mark clone size as missing; the rest say once, few, many or name a class of expanded clone.

v_call: TRBV20-1; clone_size: -; j_call: TRBJ1-1; cdr3_aa: SPEGGSGNTEAF
v_call: TRBV5-1; clone_size: many; j_call: TRBJ1-1; cdr3_aa: ASSSTGGNTEAF
v_call: TRBV11-2; clone_size: -; j_call: TRBJ2-2; cdr3_aa: ASSLGGSDTGELF
v_call: TRBV25-1; clone_size: -; j_call: TRBJ1-1; cdr3_aa: ASSPRDSNRWTEAF
v_call: TRBV10-2; clone_size: few; j_call: TRBJ1-5; cdr3_aa: ASRDNRNQPQH
v_call: TRBV6-5; clone_size: -; j_call: TRBJ2-2; cdr3_aa: ASSYSQGHGELF
v_call: TRBV29-1; clone_size: -; j_call: TRBJ1-4; cdr3_aa: SSRVGEKLF
v_call: TRBV20-1; clone_size: -; j_call: TRBJ1-5; cdr3_aa: SASRGRRNQPQH
v_call: TRBV11-2; clone_size: -; j_call: TRBJ2-3; cdr3_aa: ASSLGSGGITDTQY
v_call: TRBV3-1; clone_size: -; j_call: TRBJ1-5; cdr3_aa: ASSQSGGSNQPQH
v_call: TRBV29-1; clone_size: -; j_call: -; cdr3_aa: SAFEAYEQY
v_call: TRBV9; clone_size: few; j_call: TRBJ1-6; cdr3_aa: ASSPQSSNSPLH
v_call: TRBV9; clone_size: -; j_call: TRBJ2-3; cdr3_aa: ASSVRLAEGKLPPDTQY
v_call: TRBV29-1; clone_size: few; j_call: TRBJ1-1; cdr3_aa: SVAPGGGPEAF
v_call: TRBV4-3; clone_size: few; j_call: TRBJ1-6; cdr3_aa: ASSQRASNSPLH
v_call: TRBV11-1; clone_size: few; j_call: TRBJ2-7; cdr3_aa: ASSYPNRVVDNEQY
v_call: TRBV5-1; clone_size: -; j_call: TRBJ1-6; cdr3_aa: ASSGDTSGSPPH
v_call: TRBV20-1; clone_size: -; j_call: TRBJ1-5; cdr3_aa: SARDFGLGINQPQH